The entry below describes one T cell receptor (beta chain). Its antigen is currently unknown. Sequenced by immunoSEQ multiplex PCR; TCRdb stores in-frame clones only, minus some. The sample shows hundreds of clones, around 73% of them seen only once. The CDR3 runs 14 residues. Trimming cost V 4 bases and J 0 bases, with 10 bases left between them. In germline, CDR1 is SGHRS, CDR2 YFSETQ. The data derive from a study of T cell repertoires in urothelial bladder cancer. Study at large: The 12 resected lesions were three cT0, three cTa, three cT1 and three cT2 or greater. Findings of the study overall: Infiltrating lymphocytes: median around 2% in carcinoma versus about 12% in benign specimens.

This TCR was sampled from a human donor with urothelial carcinoma. The chain couples TRBV5-1 to TRBJ1-1; no definite D call. The material sequenced was tumor-infiltrating cells from bladder cancer. CDR3 sequence reads: CASSPEIMNTEAFF. The CDR3 DNA follows: TGCGCCAGCAGCCCCGAGATCATGAACACTGAAGCTTTCTTT.